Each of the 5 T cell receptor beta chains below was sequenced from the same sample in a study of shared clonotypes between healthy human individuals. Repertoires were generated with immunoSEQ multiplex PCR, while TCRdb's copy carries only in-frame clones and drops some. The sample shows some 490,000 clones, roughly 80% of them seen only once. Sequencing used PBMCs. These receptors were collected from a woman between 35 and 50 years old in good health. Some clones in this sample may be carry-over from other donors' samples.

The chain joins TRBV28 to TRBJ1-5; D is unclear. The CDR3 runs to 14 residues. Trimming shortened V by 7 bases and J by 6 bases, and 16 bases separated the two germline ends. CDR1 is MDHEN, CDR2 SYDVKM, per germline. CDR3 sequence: CASTQSGYGQPQHF. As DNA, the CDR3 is TGTGCCAGCACCCAGTCGGGATACGGTCAGCCCCAGCATTTT.

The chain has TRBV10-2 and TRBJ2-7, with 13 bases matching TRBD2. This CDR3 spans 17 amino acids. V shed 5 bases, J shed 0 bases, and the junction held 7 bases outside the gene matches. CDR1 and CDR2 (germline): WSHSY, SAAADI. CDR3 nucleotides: TGCGCCAGCAGTTCGGGACTAGCGGGAACCCTCTCCTACGAGCAGTACTTC. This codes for CASSSGLAGTLSYEQYF.

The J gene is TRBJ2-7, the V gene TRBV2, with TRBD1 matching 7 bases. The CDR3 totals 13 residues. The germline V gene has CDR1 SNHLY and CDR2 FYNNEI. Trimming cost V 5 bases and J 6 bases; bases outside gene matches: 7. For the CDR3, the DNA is TGTGCCAGCAGTTGGGACAGTCTTTTCGAGCAGTACTTC. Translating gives CASSWDSLFEQYF.

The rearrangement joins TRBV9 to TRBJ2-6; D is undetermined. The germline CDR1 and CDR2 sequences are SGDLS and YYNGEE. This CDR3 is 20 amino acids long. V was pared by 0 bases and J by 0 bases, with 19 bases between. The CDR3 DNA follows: TGTGCCAGCAGCGTAGGAACATTGGGGAAATTAGACTCTGGGGCCAACGTCCTGACTTTC. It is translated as CASSVGTLGKLDSGANVLTF.

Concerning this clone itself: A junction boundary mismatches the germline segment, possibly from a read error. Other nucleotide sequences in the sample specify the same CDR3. The CDR3 DNA follows: TGTGCCAGCAGCTTAGTTCCTGAGGCCTACAATGAGCGGTTCTTC. This codes for CASSLVPEAYNERFF. V gene TRBV7-9 combines with J gene TRBJ2-1; unclear D gene. The CDR3 covers 15 residues. Germline V gives CDR1 SEHNR, CDR2 FQNEAQ (reference sequence).